The T cell receptor beta chain described here comes from a study of T cell responses to AZD1222 COVID-19 vaccine. Overall study context: Second-dose timings of about 4 or about 12 weeks were pooled.

General study points: Increases in Spike-specific TCR breadth and depth were seen after two AZD1222 doses. A mostly white British donor set with more females was recruited, and clonal diversity was possibly underestimated.

Libraries were prepared by immunoSEQ multiplex PCR; TCRdb keeps only in-frame clonotypes and omits some of them. This sample has 75,000 to 100,000 clones, with roughly nine tenths found just once. The V end lost 1 base, the J end lost 2 bases, and 5 bases lay between the germline ends. The CDR3 has 13 residues. Germline V gene sequence: CDR1 SGHTA, CDR2 FQGNSA. With respect to this clone: The target antigen is unknown.

The clonotype was recovered from an adult in good health. The rearrangement joins TRBV7-2 to TRBJ1-2; D unresolved. The sequencing used peripheral blood, collected on day 0 of AZD1222 vaccination. This chain's CDR3 is CASSLDGNYGYTF. As DNA, the CDR3 is TGTGCCAGCAGCTTAGATGGAAACTATGGCTACACCTTC.